The 29 T cell receptor beta chains below come from one sample, sequenced in a study of glioma-infiltrating T cells after dendritic cell vaccination. Time point here: after dendritic cell vaccination, including at tumor progression/relapse. The repertoire was sequenced with immunoSEQ multiplex PCR; TCRdb's copy has only in-frame clones and lacks some. The table shows around 92,000 clones, with around 80% occurring only once. Specimen: blood, collected after dendritic cell vaccination. The receptors stem from a human donor with glioblastoma.

This clone was counted once. The chain links TRBV4-1 to TRBJ1-1, with D possibly matching TRBD1 (5 bases). Germline V gene lookup returns CDR1 MGHRA and CDR2 YSYEKL. Trimming took off 3 bases at V and 4 bases at J, with 18 bases between the two ends. The CDR3 spans 16 residues. CDR3 loop: CASSQYFRAGGTEAFF. The CDR3 DNA sequence: TGCGCCAGCAGCCAGTATTTCCGGGCCGGGGGCACTGAAGCTTTCTTT.

The chain combines TRBV27 with TRBJ2-1; 10 bases map to TRBD1. Trimming cost V 6 bases and J 7 bases; bases outside gene matches: 6. The CDR3 is 14 residues long. CDR1 and CDR2 from the germline V gene are MNHEY and SMNVEV (reference sequence). The CDR3 loop is CASRMGQGRNEQFF. CDR3 DNA: TGTGCCAGCAGGATGGGACAGGGGAGGAATGAGCAGTTCTTC.

This chain connects TRBV4-1 to TRBJ2-1, with TRBD2 matching over 12 bases. Losses at the gene ends were 4 bases for V and 10 bases for J; bases not matched to a gene: 5. This CDR3 has 14 amino acids. Germline V gene sequence: CDR1 MGHRA, CDR2 YSYEKL. The CDR3 spells CASSPPSGRGEQFF. DNA of the CDR3: TGCGCCAGCAGCCCACCTAGCGGGAGGGGCGAGCAGTTCTTC.

The rearrangement joins TRBV6-5 to TRBJ2-7, with no clear D. This CDR3 comprises 13 residues. Germline V gene lookup returns CDR1 MNHEY and CDR2 SVGAGI. V lost 4 bases and J lost 3, with 10 bases in between. This CDR3 reads CASSLTRDYEQYF. Written as DNA, the CDR3 is TGTGCCAGCAGTTTAACCCGAGACTACGAGCAGTACTTC.

This clone was detected only a few times. The J gene is TRBJ2-7, the V gene TRBV7-8; D is possibly TRBD2 (5 bases). Germline CDR1 SGHVS, CDR2 FQNEAQ. Deletions cut 4 bases from V and 6 bases from J, with 13 bases between. The CDR3 loop spans 13 amino acids. CDR3 sequence: CASSSYLGGEQYF. As DNA, the CDR3 is TGTGCCAGCAGCTCCTACCTAGGAGGCGAGCAGTACTTC.

The chain links TRBV2 to TRBJ1-1, with D possibly TRBD1 on 6 matching bases. The germline V gene encodes CDR1 SNHLY and CDR2 FYNNEI. The ends were cut back, 2 bases at V and 5 bases at J, with 12 bases in the middle. CDR3 size: 14 residues. The CDR3 DNA reads as TGTGCCAGCAGTGAAATACAGGGCCTTACTGAAGCTTTCTTT. This gives the protein CASSEIQGLTEAFF.

The chain joins TRBV7-9 to TRBJ1-5; possible D gene TRBD1, 5 bases. The CDR3 runs to 13 residues. The germline gives CDR1 SEHNR, CDR2 FQNEAQ (reference sequence). Trimming cost V 5 bases and J 5 bases, with 10 bases left between them. The CDR3 DNA reads TGTGCCAGCAGCAGCGGAGGGGATCAGCCCCAGCATTTT. Translating it yields CASSSGGDQPQHF.

The gene calls are TRBV28 and TRBJ1-4; D uncertain. CDR3 size: 14 residues. From germline, CDR1 is MDHEN and CDR2 SYDVKM. V shed 3 bases and J shed 7 bases, with 12 bases lying between them. CDR3 nucleotides: TGTGCCAGCAGTTTTTCGGGGTTTACTGAAAAACTGTTTTTT. The encoded protein is CASSFSGFTEKLFF.

The DNA of the CDR3 is TGTGCCAGCAACCGGGACCAAGAGACCCAGTACTTC. Protein sequence: CASNRDQETQYF. The chain uses TRBV2 and TRBJ2-5, with D unclear. Trimming removed 7 bases from V and 0 bases from J, with 6 bases in between. The germline V gene has CDR1 SNHLY and CDR2 FYNNEI. CDR3 length equals 12 residues.

There are a few counts of this clone. The chain links TRBV19 to TRBJ1-1, with TRBD1 identical over 7 bases. After removal of 4 bases from V and 10 bases from J, the junction contained 9 bases not matched to a gene. Germline CDR1 reads LNHDA; CDR2 reads SQIVND (reference sequence). There are 13 residues in the CDR3. This CDR3 is CASSKIRHRGAFF. As DNA, the CDR3 is TGTGCCAGTAGTAAGATCCGCCACAGGGGAGCTTTCTTT.

The chain recombines TRBV20-1 with TRBJ2-4; D is uncertain. The V gene lost 5 bases and the J gene lost 7 bases, with 9 bases spanning the gap. Per the germline V gene, CDR1 is DFQATT and CDR2 is SNEGSKA (reference sequence). The CDR3 spans 11 residues. CDR3: CSAGGRNIQYF. The CDR3 region has the DNA TGCAGTGCTGGCGGTAGGAACATTCAGTACTTC.

J is TRBJ2-1 and V is TRBV9; a weak D match, TRBD2 (5 bases). Deletions cut 4 bases from V and 2 bases from J, with 13 bases between. Germline lookup yields CDR1 SGDLS and CDR2 YYNGEE. This CDR3 is built from 15 residues. For the CDR3, the DNA is TGTGCCAGCAGCCCGAGCGGAGCGCCCTACAATGAGCAGTTCTTC. Amino acids: CASSPSGAPYNEQFF.

This sequence joins TRBV30 and TRBJ2-3, with 12 bases aligning to TRBD2. V trimming: 5 bases; J trimming: 5 bases; junction bases outside the gene matches: 5. This CDR3 has 14 residues. Germline V gene data show CDR1 as GTSNPN and CDR2 as SVGIG (reference sequence). CDR3 loop: CAWAGTSGRDTQYF. The CDR3 DNA follows: TGTGCCTGGGCTGGGACTAGCGGGCGAGATACGCAGTATTTT.

V gene TRBV5-1 combines with J gene TRBJ2-1; TRBD2 agrees at 11 bases. The junction had 6 bases not matched to a gene; V was cut back by 0 bases and J by 7 bases. The germline V gene has CDR1 SGHRS and CDR2 YFSETQ. This CDR3 is built from 16 residues. CDR3 DNA: TGCGCCAGCAGCTTGGTTCTGACTAGCGGGATAAATGAGCAGTTCTTC. Its translation is CASSLVLTSGINEQFF.

CDR3 in amino acids: CASSPLQGQRGVNTEAFF. CDR3 coding DNA: TGTGCCAGCTCACCACTACAGGGGCAGAGGGGGGTGAACACTGAAGCTTTCTTT. The chain carries TRBV18 and TRBJ1-1; the match to TRBD1 covers 7 bases. CDR1 is KGHSH, CDR2 LQKENI, per germline. There are 18 residues in the CDR3. The V and J ends lost 1 base and 0 bases, in that order; junction bases with no gene match: 11.

This chain joins TRBV9 and TRBJ2-1; TRBD1 might be the D (5 bases). The CDR3 has 14 amino acids. The ends were cut back, 0 bases at V and 7 bases at J, with 11 bases in the middle. The V gene's germline CDR1 is SGDLS and CDR2 YYNGEE. The CDR3 sequence: CASSVGWGRNEQFF. Written as DNA, the CDR3 is TGTGCCAGCAGCGTAGGATGGGGCCGGAATGAGCAGTTCTTC.

In its sample, this clone was seen once. The rearrangement links TRBV23-1 to TRBJ2-5; TRBD2 aligns across 8 bases. TRBV23-1 is known as an ORF, though its function is uncertain. The CDR3 has 19 residues. V was pared by 0 bases and J by 5 bases, with 17 bases of the junction left unmatched. CDR3 nucleotide sequence: TGCGCCAGCAGTCAATCCGTTCAATCGAAACTAGCGGTTCCGGAGACCCAGTACTTC. It yields the protein CASSQSVQSKLAVPETQYF.

The chain employs TRBV5-1 and TRBJ2-5, with 8 bases identical to TRBD2. Germline V gene lookup returns CDR1 SGHRS and CDR2 YFSETQ. Unmatched junction bases numbered 9, after V lost 0 bases and J lost 2 bases. The length of the CDR3 is 17 residues. The chain's CDR3 is CASSLGVLAEGQETQYF. The CDR3 nucleotides are TGCGCCAGCAGCTTGGGGGTACTAGCGGAAGGGCAAGAGACCCAGTACTTC.

The gene calls are TRBV5-8 and TRBJ1-5, with D maybe TRBD1 (5 bases). The CDR3 contains 15 residues. Looked up from germline, CDR1 is SGHTS and CDR2 is YDEGEE. Trimming took off 3 bases at V and 3 bases at J, with 13 bases between the two ends. This CDR3 reads CASSWGVGNNQPQHF. The CDR3 nucleotides are TGTGCCAGCAGCTGGGGGGTAGGGAACAATCAGCCCCAGCATTTT.

This rearrangement joins TRBV7-8 to TRBJ2-7, with 12 bases that match TRBD1. V gave up 3 bases and J gave up 0 bases; unmatched junction bases: 9. The CDR3 is 18 residues long. Germline V gene sequence: CDR1 SGHVS, CDR2 FQNEAQ. CDR3 DNA: TGTGCCAGCAGCTTCCGGGACAGGGGGCGAGGGGTCTCCTACGAGCAGTACTTC. Translated: CASSFRDRGRGVSYEQYF.

This chain uses TRBV6-6 with TRBJ1-2; possibly TRBD1 for D (6 bases). This CDR3 is built from 14 residues. CDR1 is MNHNY and CDR2 is SVGAGI in the germline V gene (reference sequence). V lost 6 bases and J 5 bases, leaving 16 bases between the germline ends. The CDR3 coding sequence is TGTGCCAGCAGCTCCCCGAGGCAGGGGTATGGCTACACCTTC. This encodes CASSSPRQGYGYTF.

This clone was observed a few times. The chain joins TRBV29-1 to TRBJ2-1, with a weak D call TRBD2 (6 bases). Germline CDR1 and CDR2: SQVTM and ANQGSEA. The CDR3 loop spans 15 amino acids. Trimming removed 7 bases at V and 3 bases at J, with 19 bases between. CDR3 protein: CSGESSGIFYNEQFF. CDR3 bases: TGCAGCGGAGAAAGTAGCGGAATTTTCTACAATGAGCAGTTCTTC.

The V and J genes are TRBV4-2 and TRBJ1-2; 7 nucleotides align to TRBD1. The CDR3 is 16 residues long. Germline assignment: CDR1 LGHNA and CDR2 YNFKEQ. V lost 5 bases and J lost 3; bases outside the gene matches: 12. In nucleotides, the CDR3 is TGTGCCAGCAGCAAGCTAGGCCCTACAGGGGACTATGGCTACACCTTC. Amino acids: CASSKLGPTGDYGYTF.

In its sample, this clone was seen a few times. This chain joins TRBV5-1 and TRBJ2-7; 8 bases agree with TRBD2. The CDR3 runs to 13 residues. After removal of 9 bases from V and 7 bases from J, the junction contained 12 bases not matched to a gene. In germline, CDR1 is SGHRS, CDR2 YFSETQ. CDR3 loop: CAILDKPGGEQYF. CDR3 DNA: TGCGCCATCTTAGACAAACCGGGGGGGGAGCAGTACTTC. The full variable domain, in which reference TRBV5-1 and TRBJ2-7 provide the parts outside the CDR3, is KAGVTQTPRYLIKTRGQQVTLSCSPISGHRSVSWYQQTPGQGLQFLFEYFSETQRNKGNFPGRFSGRQFSNSRSEMNVSTLELGDSALYLCAILDKPGGEQYFGPGTRLTVT.

The genes are TRBV7-3 and TRBJ2-3, with TRBD2 identical over 9 bases. Germline values: CDR1 SGHTA, CDR2 FQGTGA. CDR3 length: 15 amino acids. The V segment lost 5 bases and the J segment 1 base; nucleotides outside the gene matches: 4. CDR3 bases: TGTGCCAGCAGCCGTAGCGGGGGAGGCACAGATACGCAGTATTTT. The encoded protein is CASSRSGGGTDTQYF. The whole variable domain, filled in from reference TRBV7-3 and TRBJ2-3, reads GAGVSQTPSNKVTEKGKYVELRCDPISGHTALYWYRQSLGQGPEFLIYFQGTGAADDSGLPNDRFFAVRPEGSVSTLKIQRTERGDSAVYLCASSRSGGGTDTQYFGPGTRLTVL.

The chain carries TRBV7-2 and TRBJ1-5, with TRBD1 as a possible D gene (5 bases). The CDR3 length is 16 residues. Trimming pared 0 bases from V and 4 bases from J, leaving 13 bases between. Per germline, CDR1 SGHTA and CDR2 FQGNSA. CDR3 DNA: TGTGCCAGCAGCTTAGCGTCGTCAGGGAATAATCAGCCCCAGCATTTT. Amino acid sequence: CASSLASSGNNQPQHF.

The V gene is TRBV5-1, the J gene TRBJ2-5; maybe TRBD2 (5 bases). The CDR3 runs 13 residues. Trimming shortened V by 6 bases and J by 4 bases, and 13 bases separated the two germline ends. The germline gives CDR1 SGHRS, CDR2 YFSETQ. CDR3 sequence (DNA): TGCGCCAGCATGACTATCGGTGGAGAGACCCAGTACTTC. Its protein is CASMTIGGETQYF.

The V and J genes are TRBV9 and TRBJ1-2, with D perhaps TRBD1 (5 bases). This CDR3 is 17 amino acids long. Trimming removed 3 bases at V and 8 bases at J, with 26 bases between. The germline gives CDR1 SGDLS, CDR2 YYNGEE. The CDR3: CASSGYPDNNKGWGYTF. CDR3 nucleotides: TGTGCCAGCAGCGGTTACCCGGACAATAACAAGGGTTGGGGCTACACCTTC. The full variable domain, its missing parts supplied by reference TRBV9 and TRBJ1-2, is DSGVTQTPKHLITATGQRVTLRCSPRSGDLSVYWYQQSLDQGLQFLIQYYNGEERAKGNILERFSAQQFPDLHSELNLSSLELGDSALYFCASSGYPDNNKGWGYTFGSGTRLTVV.

There are a few counts of this clone. This chain's CDR3 is CASSSQGGAGELFF. In DNA, the CDR3 is TGTGCCAGCAGTTCACAGGGTGGGGCCGGGGAGCTGTTTTTT. The rearrangement uses TRBV6-5 and TRBJ2-2; D is possibly TRBD1 (6 bases). V was clipped by 4 bases and J by 6 bases, with 12 bases between them. This CDR3 comprises 14 residues. Germline CDR1 MNHEY, CDR2 SVGAGI.